This TCR beta chain was sequenced in a study of blood T cell repertoires in COVID-19. Clones were sequenced by immunoSEQ multiplex PCR, and TCRdb holds only the in-frame ones, with some missing. The repertoire has roughly 99,000 clones, about four fifths of them found once; the top ten carry around 18%. The germline V gene encodes CDR1 LGHNA and CDR2 YNFKEQ. There are 14 residues in the CDR3. The V end lost 1 base, the J end lost 4 bases, and 7 bases lay between the germline ends. V is TRBV4-2 and J is TRBJ2-2, with D unclear. Sequencing input: peripheral blood. The source is a woman older than 75 with active or convalescent COVID-19. The CDR3 DNA sequence: TGTGCCAGCAGCCAAGTAAAACTCACCGGGGAGCTGTTTTTT. It yields the protein CASSQVKLTGELFF.